The rows below give T cell receptor beta chains drawn from one sample of a study of molecular identifiers for immune sequencing clone quantification. TCRdb reprocessed the PCR reads with MiXCR, giving one entry per CDR3 protein. The sample includes just under 650,000 distinct CDR3 sequences, just under 20% of them seen just once. The sample comprised naive CD8+ T cells from blood, with Jurkat cell RNA spiked in. The receptors originated from a human donor in good health. Some libraries in this study had Jurkat cell RNA spiked in. The CDR3 runs from the conserved cysteine through the conserved F or W. Fields, in order: J gene, D gene, CDR3 length, clone size, V gene, CDR3 protein, CDR3 DNA. A D gene is named only where the DNA matches it firmly. Size values are once, few and many counts, or a class for expanded clones, and some rows have none.

J: TRBJ1-1; D: NA; length: 17; size: few; V: TRBV10-3; CDR3: CAISESNRERSNTEAFF; DNA: TGTGCCATCAGTGAGTCAAACAGGGAAAGGTCGAACACTGAAGCTTTCTTT
J: TRBJ2-3; D: TRBD2; length: 13; size: many; V: TRBV29-1; CDR3: CSAPGLGTDTQYF; DNA: TGCAGCGCGCCGGGACTAGGCACAGATACGCAGTATTTT
J: TRBJ1-1; D: TRBD1; length: 14; size: many; V: TRBV7-9; CDR3: CASSPDRGKPEAFF; DNA: TGTGCCAGCAGCCCGGACAGGGGGAAACCTGAAGCTTTCTTT
J: TRBJ1-1; D: TRBD1; length: 13; size: NA; V: TRBV27; CDR3: CASSSGQGEGAFF; DNA: TGTGCCAGCAGTTCAGGACAGGGTGAGGGTGCTTTCTTT
J: TRBJ2-2; D: NA; length: 13; size: many; V: TRBV30; CDR3: CAWSVRSTGELFF; DNA: TGTGCCTGGAGTGTACGAAGCACCGGGGAGCTGTTTTTT
J: TRBJ2-3; D: TRBD2; length: 17; size: many; V: TRBV24-1; CDR3: CATSDSRTSGVGDTQYF; DNA: TGTGCCACCAGTGATTCCCGGACTAGCGGGGTCGGGGATACGCAGTATTTT
J: TRBJ2-7; D: TRBD2; length: 17; size: many; V: TRBV5-6; CDR3: CASSLVLAGAPSYEQYF; DNA: TGTGCCAGCAGCTTGGTCCTAGCGGGAGCCCCCTCCTACGAGCAGTACTTC
J: TRBJ2-7; D: NA; length: 15; size: many; V: TRBV2; CDR3: CASSEGGWSSYEQYF; DNA: TGTGCCAGCAGTGAAGGGGGCTGGAGCTCCTACGAGCAGTACTTC
J: TRBJ1-1; D: NA; length: 15; size: many; V: TRBV9; CDR3: CASSVEGDGGSEAFF; DNA: TGTGCCAGCAGCGTAGAAGGAGATGGGGGGTCTGAAGCTTTCTTT
J: TRBJ2-7; D: NA; length: 13; size: NA; V: TRBV27; CDR3: CASSRGSPYEQYF; DNA: TGTGCCAGCAGTAGGGGGAGCCCCTACGAGCAGTACTTC
J: TRBJ2-5; D: NA; length: 14; size: NA; V: TRBV19; CDR3: CASSIYLSGETQYF; DNA: TGTGCCAGTAGTATATACCTTAGCGGAGAGACCCAGTACTTC
J: TRBJ2-7; D: NA; length: 12; size: few; V: TRBV2; CDR3: CASKPRAYEQYF; DNA: TGTGCCAGCAAACCAAGGGCCTACGAGCAGTACTTC
J: TRBJ2-7; D: TRBD1; length: 16; size: NA; V: TRBV6-2/TRBV6-3; CDR3: CASSYSTGTGFYEQYF; DNA: TGTGCCAGCAGTTACTCTACCGGGACAGGATTCTACGAGCAGTACTTC
J: TRBJ1-2; D: TRBD1; length: 14; size: NA; V: TRBV13; CDR3: CASSLDRGYYGYTF; DNA: TGTGCCAGCAGCCTGGACAGGGGGTACTATGGCTACACCTTC
J: TRBJ2-7; D: TRBD1; length: 15; size: few; V: TRBV7-2; CDR3: CASRLTGGIAYEQYF; DNA: TGTGCCAGCAGACTTACAGGGGGGATCGCCTACGAGCAGTACTTC
J: TRBJ1-5; D: NA; length: 15; size: many; V: TRBV5-6; CDR3: CASSLGGYSDQPQHF; DNA: TGTGCCAGCAGCTTGGGAGGGTACAGCGATCAGCCCCAGCATTTT
J: TRBJ2-7; D: NA; length: 13; size: many; V: TRBV7-9; CDR3: CASSPEGSLEQYF; DNA: TGTGCCAGCAGCCCAGAGGGGTCCCTCGAGCAGTACTTC
J: TRBJ1-5; D: NA; length: 14; size: many; V: TRBV7-9; CDR3: CASSRQNSNQPQHF; DNA: TGTGCCAGCAGCCGACAGAATAGCAATCAGCCCCAGCATTTT
J: TRBJ2-7; D: NA; length: 14; size: few; V: TRBV7-3; CDR3: CASSLFPGGEEQYF; DNA: TGTGCCAGCAGCTTATTTCCGGGCGGGGAGGAGCAGTACTTC
J: TRBJ2-7; D: NA; length: 14; size: few; V: TRBV7-9; CDR3: CASSYTRSGHEQYF; DNA: TGTGCCAGCAGCTACACACGGTCAGGACACGAGCAGTACTTC
J: TRBJ1-1; D: TRBD1; length: 15; size: NA; V: TRBV19; CDR3: CASSMRIGGYTEAFF; DNA: TGTGCCAGTAGTATGCGGATAGGGGGCTACACTGAAGCTTTCTTT
J: TRBJ1-1; D: NA; length: 14; size: many; V: TRBV29-1; CDR3: CSVKGSGMNTEAFF; DNA: TGCAGCGTGAAGGGATCGGGGATGAACACTGAAGCTTTCTTT
J: TRBJ1-5; D: NA; length: 14; size: NA; V: TRBV7-2; CDR3: CASSFPGANQPQHF; DNA: TGTGCCAGCAGCTTTCCAGGGGCAAATCAGCCCCAGCATTTT
J: TRBJ2-7; D: TRBD1; length: 16; size: many; V: TRBV12-3/TRBV12-4; CDR3: CASSLPADRATYEQYF; DNA: TGTGCCAGCAGTCTGCCCGCAGACAGGGCTACCTACGAGCAGTACTTC
J: TRBJ1-4; D: NA; length: 15; size: NA; V: TRBV9; CDR3: CASSGTGTPNEKLFF; DNA: TGTGCCAGCAGCGGAACAGGGACCCCTAATGAAAAACTGTTTTTT
J: TRBJ2-7; D: NA; length: 14; size: many; V: TRBV4-3; CDR3: CASSQELTDYEQYF; DNA: TGCGCCAGCAGCCAAGAATTGACAGACTACGAGCAGTACTTC
J: TRBJ2-3; D: TRBD2; length: 16; size: few; V: TRBV9; CDR3: CASSELSGGAADTQYF; DNA: TGTGCCAGCAGCGAACTTAGCGGGGGGGCCGCAGATACGCAGTATTTT
J: TRBJ1-2; D: TRBD1; length: 15; size: NA; V: TRBV4-1; CDR3: CASSQDHRGNYGYTF; DNA: TGCGCCAGCAGCCAAGATCACAGGGGGAACTATGGCTACACCTTC
J: TRBJ2-3; D: NA; length: 14; size: few; V: TRBV20-1; CDR3: CSATDFDLVDTQYF; DNA: TGCAGTGCTACAGACTTTGATTTAGTAGATACGCAGTATTTT
J: TRBJ2-1; D: TRBD2; length: 17; size: many; V: TRBV24-1; CDR3: CATSARLAGSSYNEQFF; DNA: TGTGCCACCAGTGCCAGACTAGCGGGGAGCTCCTACAATGAGCAGTTCTTC
J: TRBJ2-1; D: NA; length: 15; size: NA; V: TRBV19; CDR3: CASTPGKSSYNEQFF; DNA: TGTGCCAGTACTCCCGGGAAGAGCTCCTACAATGAGCAGTTCTTC
J: TRBJ2-4; D: NA; length: 15; size: many; V: TRBV7-9; CDR3: CASSLTRQGKNIQYF; DNA: TGTGCCAGCAGCCTAACACGACAAGGGAAAAACATTCAGTACTTC
J: TRBJ1-2; D: TRBD1; length: 13; size: many; V: TRBV2; CDR3: CASIPQGAGGYTF; DNA: TGTGCCAGCATCCCACAGGGGGCTGGAGGCTACACCTTC
J: TRBJ2-3; D: TRBD2; length: 15; size: many; V: TRBV2; CDR3: CASSPTSGARDTQYF; DNA: TGTGCCAGCAGTCCTACGAGCGGGGCGAGAGATACGCAGTATTTT
J: TRBJ1-3; D: NA; length: 12; size: NA; V: TRBV7-9; CDR3: CASSFYGNAIYF; DNA: TGTGCCAGCAGCTTCTATGGAAACGCCATATATTTT
J: TRBJ2-3; D: NA; length: 14; size: many; V: TRBV19; CDR3: CASKGYFVTDTQYF; DNA: TGTGCCAGTAAGGGCTATTTTGTCACAGATACGCAGTATTTT
J: TRBJ1-4; D: NA; length: 16; size: few; V: TRBV15; CDR3: CATKRIEGGFREKLFF; DNA: TGTGCCACCAAGAGAATTGAAGGGGGTTTTCGAGAAAAACTGTTTTTT
J: TRBJ2-5; D: NA; length: 18; size: NA; V: TRBV12-3/TRBV12-4; CDR3: CASSSTLDRDGEQETQYF; DNA: TGTGCCAGCAGTTCCACACTGGACCGGGACGGCGAACAAGAGACCCAGTACTTC
J: TRBJ2-3; D: NA; length: 16; size: many; V: TRBV9; CDR3: CASSTRDGHSTDTQYF; DNA: TGTGCCAGCAGCACCCGGGACGGCCATAGCACAGATACGCAGTATTTT
J: TRBJ2-5; D: TRBD2; length: 17; size: many; V: TRBV4-3; CDR3: CASSQERAGGSPETQYF; DNA: TGCGCCAGCAGCCAAGAACGAGCGGGGGGGAGCCCAGAGACCCAGTACTTC
J: TRBJ2-2; D: NA; length: 12; size: NA; V: TRBV28; CDR3: CANSLQTGELFF; DNA: TGTGCCAACAGTTTACAGACCGGGGAGCTGTTTTTT
J: TRBJ1-1; D: NA; length: 14; size: many; V: TRBV12-3/TRBV12-4; CDR3: CASSSGPGSTEAFF; DNA: TGTGCCAGCAGTTCAGGCCCAGGGAGCACTGAAGCTTTCTTT
J: TRBJ1-6; D: TRBD1; length: 14; size: many; V: TRBV28; CDR3: CASSSRTGDSPLHF; DNA: TGTGCCAGCAGCTCCCGGACAGGGGATTCACCCCTCCACTTT
J: TRBJ2-2; D: NA; length: 15; size: NA; V: TRBV6-2/TRBV6-3; CDR3: CASSYLRGDTGELFF; DNA: TGTGCCAGCAGTTACTTAAGGGGGGACACCGGGGAGCTGTTTTTT
J: TRBJ2-1; D: NA; length: 12; size: few; V: TRBV11-2; CDR3: CASSLFVHGQFF; DNA: TGTGCCAGCAGCTTATTTGTCCATGGGCAGTTCTTC
J: TRBJ2-5; D: NA; length: 14; size: NA; V: TRBV12-3/TRBV12-4; CDR3: CASSKPGSQETQYF; DNA: TGTGCCAGCAGTAAGCCGGGCTCACAAGAGACCCAGTACTTC
J: TRBJ1-3; D: NA; length: 15; size: NA; V: TRBV20-1; CDR3: CSARVGGNSGNTIYF; DNA: TGCAGTGCTAGAGTGGGCGGAAATTCTGGAAACACCATATATTTT
J: TRBJ2-2; D: NA; length: 12; size: NA; V: TRBV3-1; CDR3: CASSQEAGELFF; DNA: TGTGCCAGCAGCCAAGAGGCCGGGGAGCTGTTTTTT
J: TRBJ1-2; D: NA; length: 15; size: many; V: TRBV5-4; CDR3: CASSRRETTKDGYTF; DNA: TGTGCCAGCAGCCGACGGGAGACAACGAAGGATGGCTACACCTTC
J: TRBJ2-7; D: NA; length: 14; size: many; V: TRBV29-1; CDR3: CSVEATGGGKFKYF; DNA: TGCAGCGTTGAAGCAACCGGGGGCGGAAAGTTTAAGTACTTC
J: TRBJ1-5; D: TRBD1; length: 15; size: NA; V: TRBV30; CDR3: CAWSLGQGSNQPQHF; DNA: TGTGCCTGGAGTCTGGGACAGGGAAGCAATCAGCCCCAGCATTTT
J: TRBJ2-3; D: TRBD2; length: 15; size: many; V: TRBV29-1; CDR3: CSVEPQAGATDTQYF; DNA: TGCAGCGTTGAGCCGCAAGCGGGAGCCACAGATACGCAGTATTTT